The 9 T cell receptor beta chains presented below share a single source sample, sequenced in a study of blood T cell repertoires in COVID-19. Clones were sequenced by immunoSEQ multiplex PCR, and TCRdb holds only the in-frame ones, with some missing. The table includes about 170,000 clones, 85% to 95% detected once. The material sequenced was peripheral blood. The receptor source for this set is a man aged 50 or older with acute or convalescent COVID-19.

The CDR3 protein is CASSFRGSGNEQFF. CDR3 nucleotide sequence: TGTGCCAGCAGTTTTAGGGGGAGTGGGAATGAGCAGTTCTTC. V and J are TRBV28 and TRBJ2-1; TRBD1 might be the D (6 bases). The CDR3 has 14 residues. V lost 3 bases and J 7 bases, leaving 13 bases between the germline ends. Germline lookup yields CDR1 MDHEN and CDR2 SYDVKM. Full variable domain (rest looked up from reference TRBV28 and TRBJ2-1): DVKVTQSSRYLVKRTGEKVFLECVQDMDHENMFWYRQDPGLGLRLIYFSYDVKMKEKGDIPEGYSVSREKKERFSLILESASTNQTSMYLCASSFRGSGNEQFFGPGTRLTVL.

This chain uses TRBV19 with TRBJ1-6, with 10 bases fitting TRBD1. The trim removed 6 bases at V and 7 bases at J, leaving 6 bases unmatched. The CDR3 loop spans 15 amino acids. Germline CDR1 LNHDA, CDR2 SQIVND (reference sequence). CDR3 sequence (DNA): TGTGCCAGTAGCATCTGGGACAGGGGAAATTCACCCCTCCACTTT. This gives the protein CASSIWDRGNSPLHF.

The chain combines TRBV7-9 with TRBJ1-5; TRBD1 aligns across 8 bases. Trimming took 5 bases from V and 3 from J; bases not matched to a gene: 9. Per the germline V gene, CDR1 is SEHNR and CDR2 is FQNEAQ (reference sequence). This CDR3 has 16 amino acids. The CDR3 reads CASSDRDRPYNQPQHF. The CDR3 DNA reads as TGTGCCAGCAGCGACCGGGACAGGCCCTACAATCAGCCCCAGCATTTT.

CDR3 protein: CASSGLNQPQHF. CDR3 in DNA: TGTGCCAGCAGTGGACTCAATCAGCCCCAGCATTTT. The chain is built from TRBV6-2 or TRBV6-3 and TRBJ1-5; D is undetermined. V dropped 5 bases and J dropped 3 bases, with 5 bases sitting between them. The CDR3 covers 12 residues. The germline V gene has CDR1 MNHEY and CDR2 SVGEGT.

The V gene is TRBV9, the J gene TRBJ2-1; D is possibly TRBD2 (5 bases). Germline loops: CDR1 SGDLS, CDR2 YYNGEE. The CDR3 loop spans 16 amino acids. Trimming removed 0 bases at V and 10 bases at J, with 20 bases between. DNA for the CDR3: TGTGCCAGCAGCGTAGAAGTGAGGGTAGGGAGAGAAGAGCAGTTCTTC. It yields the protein CASSVEVRVGREEQFF.

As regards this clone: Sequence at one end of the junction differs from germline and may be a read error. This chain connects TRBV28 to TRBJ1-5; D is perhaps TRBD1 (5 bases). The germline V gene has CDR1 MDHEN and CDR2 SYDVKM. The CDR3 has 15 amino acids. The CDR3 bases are TGTGCCAGCCGTTTGGGGAGGGGAGGGAATCAGCCCCAGCATTTT. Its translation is CASRLGRGGNQPQHF.

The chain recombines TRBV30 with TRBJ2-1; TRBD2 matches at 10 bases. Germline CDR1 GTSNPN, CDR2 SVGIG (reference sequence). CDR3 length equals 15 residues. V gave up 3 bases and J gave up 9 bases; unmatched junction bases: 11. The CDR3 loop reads CAWRTAGTSVFEQFF. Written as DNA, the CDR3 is TGTGCCTGGAGGACCGCCGGGACTAGCGTCTTTGAGCAGTTCTTC.

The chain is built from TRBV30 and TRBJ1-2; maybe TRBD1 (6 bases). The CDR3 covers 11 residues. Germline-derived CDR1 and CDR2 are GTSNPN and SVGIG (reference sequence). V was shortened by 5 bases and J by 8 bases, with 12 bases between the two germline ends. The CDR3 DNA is TGTGCCTGGGGAGGACAGCGAGGCTACACCTTC. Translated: CAWGGQRGYTF. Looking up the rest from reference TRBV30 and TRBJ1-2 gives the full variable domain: SQTIHQWPATLVQPVGSPLSLECTVEGTSNPNLYWYRQAAGRGLQLLFYSVGIGQISSEVPQNLSASRPQDRQFILSSKKLLLSDSGFYLCAWGGQRGYTFGSGTRLTVV.

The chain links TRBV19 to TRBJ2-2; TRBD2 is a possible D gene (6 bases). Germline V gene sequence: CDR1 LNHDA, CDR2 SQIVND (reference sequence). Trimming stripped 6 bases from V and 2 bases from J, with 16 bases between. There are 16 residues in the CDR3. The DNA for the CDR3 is TGTGCCAGTAGACGACTAGACACCGCTAACACCGGGGAGCTGTTTTTT. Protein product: CASRRLDTANTGELFF.